This TCR beta chain was obtained from a study of cytomegalovirus exposure and HLA in healthy donors. Trimming stripped 1 base from V and 2 bases from J, with 15 bases between. The CDR3 extends over 16 amino acids. CDR1 and CDR2 from the germline V gene are MDHEN and SYDVKM. This clone was counted between two and nine times. Use of 60 Vbeta and 13 Jbeta primers characterized the PCR. Produced via immunoSEQ multiplex PCR; TCRdb's table is partial and in-frame only. The repertoire has approximately 77,000 clones, over 60% of them found once; the top ten carry about 12%. This chain joins TRBV28 and TRBJ2-7, with D perhaps matching TRBD2 (7 bases). Specimen: PBMCs. This receptor was obtained from a male donor in good health and CMV-seropositive. CDR3 in DNA: TGTGCCAGCAGTTTATATACGGGGGGCTCCCCCTACGAGCAGTACTTC. Translating it yields CASSLYTGGSPYEQYF.